The clone carrying this T cell receptor beta chain appeared once. This entry comes from a study of blood T cell repertoires in COVID-19. Study-wide background: Spain, Italy and the United States supplied samples that represented acute and convalescent COVID-19. Nucleic acid was either cDNA or gDNA, and it came from T cells, B-cell-depleted T cells, or PBMCs.

Original methodology: Reference gene primer amplification in the assay estimated nucleated cell counts. Method: immunoSEQ multiplex PCR; TCRdb's copy keeps in-frame clones and lacks some. That table is the source of V, J and clone size, and D and trimming were worked out from the DNA. The sample records almost 300,000 clones, approximately 89% being singletons. V was clipped by 4 bases and J by 1 base, with 13 bases between them. The CDR3 is made up of 15 amino acids. Germline assignment: CDR1 MNHEY and CDR2 SMNVEV (reference sequence). The chain combines TRBV27 with TRBJ1-1, with D possibly matching TRBD1 (5 bases). The receptor comes from a woman aged 30 to 39 with COVID-19, enrolled during active disease. Sequenced material: peripheral blood. CDR3 sequence: CASSSVGGKNTEAFF. Here the CDR3 DNA reads TGTGCCAGCAGTTCGGTGGGGGGGAAGAACACTGAAGCTTTCTTT.